The T cell receptor (beta chain) under discussion was sequenced for a study of T cell repertoires in cytomegalovirus infection. Study-wide context: Matching HLA type, along with CMV infection, was indicated by public TCR beta signatures. Overall study findings and caveats: What dominated the ex vivo response were HLA-C-restricted CMV-specific TCR beta clonotypes.

In this sample, this clonotype turned up many times. Its antigen is currently unknown. In TCRdb, the reads were re-called with MiXCR into one record per CDR3 protein. The sample shows fewer than 850,000 distinct CDR3 sequences, about 29% of them seen only once. The specimen was cultured CD8+ T cells from PBMCs, collected from culture after CMV antigen stimulation. This clonotype originated in a human donor in good health (CMV status not recorded). Some clones in this sample may be carry-over from other donors' samples.

Here the CDR3 reads CASRLNDINNSPLHF. The DNA for the CDR3 is TGTGCCAGCAGGTTGAACGACATAAATAATTCACCCCTCCACTTT. The V call is TRBV6-6, the J call TRBJ1-6; no definite D call. The germline gives CDR1 MNHNY, CDR2 SVGAGI (reference sequence). Trimming took 6 bases from V and 5 from J, leaving 14 bases between them. CDR3 length: 15 amino acids.